One sample yielded the 11 T cell receptor beta chains listed below, sequenced in a study of identifying expanded T cells in peripheral blood. Profiled with immunoSEQ multiplex PCR; TCRdb holds only in-frame clones, not every one. The sample lists 90,000 to 110,000 clones; roughly nine tenths were seen once. Sample: blood. All receptors come from a person between 18 and 75 years old in good health.

The chain employs TRBV12-5 and TRBJ2-3, with 15 bases aligning to TRBD2. The CDR3 has 20 residues. The germline gives CDR1 LGHNT, CDR2 FRNRAP. J gave up 1 base and V 5 bases, and 13 bases lay outside the gene matches. CDR3 coding DNA: TGTGCTAGTGGTCCCACGCCCGGGACTAGCGGGAGGAAGGGCACAGATACGCAGTATTTT. Protein: CASGPTPGTSGRKGTDTQYF.

The chain links TRBV5-1 to TRBJ2-2; maybe TRBD1 (5 bases). Per the germline V gene, CDR1 is SGHRS and CDR2 is YFSETQ. With 3 bases removed from V and 0 bases from J, the gap between germline ends came to 9 bases. This CDR3 has 15 residues. The DNA of the CDR3 is TGCGCCAGCAGCTCAACAGGAACGAACACCGGGGAGCTGTTTTTT. It specifies CASSSTGTNTGELFF.

This chain joins TRBV28 and TRBJ1-3; 8 nucleotides line up with TRBD1. CDR1 is MDHEN, CDR2 SYDVKM, per germline. Trimming took 2 bases from V and 2 from J; bases not matched to a gene: 2. CDR3 size: 15 residues. CDR3 in amino acids: CASSLVQGAGNTIYF. CDR3 DNA sequence: TGTGCCAGCAGTTTAGTACAGGGGGCTGGAAACACCATATATTTT.

This clone was seen ten or more times. This chain connects TRBV20-1 to TRBJ1-4; possible D gene TRBD1, 6 bases. Trimming pared 6 bases from V and 10 bases from J, leaving 12 bases between. This CDR3 has 11 amino acids. Germline loops: CDR1 DFQATT, CDR2 SNEGSKA (reference sequence). CDR3: CSASDSAKLFF. The CDR3 bases are TGCAGTGCATCGGACAGTGCAAAACTGTTTTTT.

V gene TRBV10-3 combines with J gene TRBJ1-5; D is perhaps TRBD1 (6 bases). V was pared by 8 bases and J by 5 bases, with 10 bases between. CDR1 and CDR2 from the germline V gene are ENHRY and SYGVKD. CDR3 length: 12 amino acids. This CDR3 reads CAIGSGDQPQHF. CDR3 nucleotides: TGTGCCATCGGTTCAGGGGATCAGCCCCAGCATTTT.

CDR3 in amino acids: CASSYSRMEKTTEAFF. CDR3 coding DNA: TGTGCCAGCAGTTACTCGAGGATGGAGAAAACCACTGAAGCTTTCTTT. The chain recombines TRBV6-5 with TRBJ1-1; unclear D gene. Per germline, CDR1 MNHEY and CDR2 SVGAGI. This CDR3 is built from 16 residues. V lost 0 bases and J lost 4, with 15 bases in between.

The rearrangement uses TRBV28 and TRBJ1-3; D is unresolved. The germline gives CDR1 MDHEN, CDR2 SYDVKM. This CDR3 is built from 17 residues. Between the trimmed V and J ends, which lost 4 bases and 0 bases, there was a span of 16 bases. The CDR3 here is CASSSLTDWSSGNTIYF. CDR3 bases: TGTGCCAGCAGTTCGCTGACGGACTGGAGCTCTGGAAACACCATATATTTT.

V is TRBV7-2 and J is TRBJ2-7, with D possibly being TRBD1 (6 bases). The V gene lost 5 bases and the J gene lost 2 bases, with 13 bases spanning the gap. This CDR3 region has 14 residues. Germline CDR1 SGHTA, CDR2 FQGNSA. The CDR3 spells CASSLTGSPYEQYF. CDR3 bases: TGTGCCAGCAGCCTAACAGGGTCTCCCTACGAGCAGTACTTC.

The rearrangement uses TRBV4-2 and TRBJ1-1; tentative D call: TRBD1 (5 bases). Germline CDR1 LGHNA, CDR2 YNFKEQ. The germline V and J ends were trimmed by 0 bases and 4 bases, with 12 bases remaining between them. The CDR3 is 15 amino acids. CDR3 DNA: TGTGCCAGCAGCCAAGATAAAGGGGATGGCACTGAAGCTTTCTTT. It codes for CASSQDKGDGTEAFF.

This chain uses TRBV28 with TRBJ2-7; TRBD1 matches at 11 bases. V trimming: 8 bases; J trimming: 6 bases; junction bases outside the gene matches: 3. The CDR3 contains 12 residues. The germline CDR1 and CDR2 sequences are MDHEN and SYDVKM. CDR3 nucleotides: TGTGCCAGCGGGACAGGGGGTCGCGAGCAGTACTTC. Protein: CASGTGGREQYF.

The chain combines TRBV5-6 with TRBJ1-2; D unclear. V shed 4 bases and J shed 2 bases, with 15 bases lying between them. There are 15 residues in the CDR3. The V gene's germline CDR1 is SGHDT and CDR2 YYEEEE. The CDR3 DNA follows: TGTGCCAGCAGCCCCAGGCGGGCGGGAAACTATGGCTACACCTTC. The encoded protein is CASSPRRAGNYGYTF.